Presented here are 27 T cell receptor beta chains from one specimen sequenced in a study of T cell responses to AZD1222 COVID-19 vaccine. The data were produced by immunoSEQ multiplex PCR, yet TCRdb's version contains in-frame clones alone and is incomplete. The sample records approximately 160,000 clones, about 92% being singletons. Sequences were derived from peripheral blood, sampled 28 days after the second AZD1222 dose. These receptors all stem from an adult who received the AZD1222 COVID-19 vaccine.

The rearrangement joins TRBV7-2 to TRBJ2-3, with a weak D call TRBD2 (5 bases). CDR1 and CDR2 (germline): SGHTA, FQGNSA. With 5 bases removed from V and 7 bases from J, the gap between germline ends came to 19 bases. The CDR3 runs 15 residues. CDR3 nucleotides: TGTGCCAGCAGCGACGGGGTACTAACGTTGTATACGCAGTATTTT. Translating it yields CASSDGVLTLYTQYF.

The gene calls are TRBV5-3 and TRBJ2-3; possible D gene TRBD2, 6 bases. TRBV5-3 is an ORF; its function is uncertain. CDR3 length equals 17 residues. The V end was cut by 5 bases, the J end by 0 bases, with 19 bases between. The CDR3 DNA reads TGTGCCAGAAGAGCGGGCGGGGAGGTCGTGAGCACAGATACGCAGTATTTT. Translating it yields CARRAGGEVVSTDTQYF.

The V gene is TRBV15, the J gene TRBJ2-7; 7 positions agree with TRBD1. The V and J ends lost 4 bases and 2 bases, in that order; junction bases with no gene match: 5. Germline lookup yields CDR1 LNHNV and CDR2 YYDKDF (reference sequence). The CDR3 extends over 14 amino acids. The CDR3 region is CATSNDRAAYEQYF. The CDR3 DNA follows: TGTGCCACCAGCAACGACAGGGCCGCCTACGAGCAGTACTTC.

V and J are TRBV19 and TRBJ2-7, with TRBD1 matching 7 bases. Trimming took 1 base from V and 1 from J; bases not matched to a gene: 4. The V gene's germline CDR1 is LNHDA and CDR2 SQIVND (reference sequence). The CDR3 is 15 residues long. CDR3 DNA: TGTGCCAGTAGTATAGGCACAGGGGCATCCTACGAGCAGTACTTC. It encodes CASSIGTGASYEQYF.

The chain carries TRBV30 and TRBJ1-2; TRBD1 matches 10 bases. CDR3 length: 14 residues. V lost 3 bases to trimming and J lost 7 bases; unmatched junction nucleotides: 8. CDR1 and CDR2 from the germline V gene are GTSNPN and SVGIG (reference sequence). CDR3 in DNA: TGTGCCTGGAGAATGACAGGGGGCGCCGTTGGCTACACCTTC. Amino acids: CAWRMTGGAVGYTF.

V and J are TRBV5-1 and TRBJ2-2; D assignment may be TRBD1 or TRBD2 (5 bases each). The CDR3 loop spans 17 amino acids. Germline V gene data show CDR1 as SGHRS and CDR2 as YFSETQ. Trimming took off 7 bases at V and 1 base at J, with 20 bases between the two ends. The chain's CDR3 is CASSRDAQKMNTGELFF. The CDR3 nucleotides are TGCGCCAGCTCTCGGGACGCTCAGAAAATGAACACCGGGGAGCTGTTTTTT.

This clone was picked up a small number of times. V and J are TRBV7-9 and TRBJ2-2; D possibly corresponds to TRBD2 (5 bases). Deletions cut 7 bases from V and 0 bases from J, with 15 bases between. The CDR3 has 16 residues. CDR1 is SEHNR and CDR2 is FQNEAQ in the germline V gene (reference sequence). In DNA, the CDR3 is TGTGCCAGCACCCTTCTAGCACCCGCGAACACCGGGGAGCTGTTTTTT. It encodes CASTLLAPANTGELFF.

The V call is TRBV28, the J call TRBJ2-7, with D unresolved. This CDR3 spans 11 amino acids. Trimming took 7 bases from V and 4 from J, leaving 8 bases between them. The germline V gene has CDR1 MDHEN and CDR2 SYDVKM. CDR3 residues: CASTDWYEQYF. The CDR3 DNA follows: TGTGCCAGCACTGACTGGTACGAGCAGTACTTC.

This chain links TRBV2 with TRBJ2-7; TRBD1 agrees at 8 bases. Germline trimming cut 7 bases from V and 2 bases from J; bases unmatched to any gene: 4. The germline gives CDR1 SNHLY, CDR2 FYNNEI. The CDR3 extends over 13 amino acids. The DNA for the CDR3 is TGTGCCAGCAAAGGACAGGGAACCTACGAGCAGTACTTC. Protein sequence: CASKGQGTYEQYF.

The chain employs TRBV2 and TRBJ1-2; TRBD1 agrees at 7 bases. The germline CDR1 and CDR2 sequences are SNHLY and FYNNEI. V was pared by 3 bases and J by 5 bases, with 6 bases of the junction left unmatched. There are 14 residues in the CDR3. The CDR3, as DNA: TGTGCCAGCAGTGAGGGACAGCCTATGTATGGCTACACCTTC. Translated, it gives CASSEGQPMYGYTF.

CDR3 DNA: TGTGCCTGGAGTCCTGGCAGGGGGCGGTTGGCTTTCTTT. It codes for CAWSPGRGRLAFF. The genes are TRBV30 and TRBJ1-1, with TRBD1 matching over 8 bases. The CDR3 is 13 residues long. Germline V gene sequence: CDR1 GTSNPN, CDR2 SVGIG (reference sequence). Trimming cost V 2 bases and J 11 bases; bases outside gene matches: 10.

The rearrangement joins TRBV6-5 to TRBJ2-7; 8 nucleotides line up with TRBD2. CDR1 and CDR2 (germline): MNHEY, SVGAGI. Trimming cost V 9 bases and J 5 bases; bases outside gene matches: 9. The CDR3 totals 13 residues. CDR3 bases: TGTGCCAGTACCCACTCGGGGGGGCACGAGCAGTACTTC. It yields the protein CASTHSGGHEQYF.

The chain is built from TRBV19 and TRBJ1-4; the D is unclear. From germline, CDR1 is LNHDA and CDR2 SQIVND (reference sequence). CDR3 length equals 14 residues. Trimming stripped 3 bases from V and 7 bases from J, with 12 bases between. In DNA form, the CDR3 reads TGTGCCAGTAGTATCTACGGAATGGGTGAAAAACTGTTTTTT. Translated: CASSIYGMGEKLFF.

The chain joins TRBV9 to TRBJ1-4; possible D gene TRBD1, 6 bases. The CDR3 contains 16 residues. Deletions cut 4 bases from V and 7 bases from J, with 20 bases between. Germline CDR1 reads SGDLS; CDR2 reads YYNGEE. The CDR3 region is CASSPSGAGVGEKLFF. The CDR3 DNA is TGTGCCAGCAGCCCCAGTGGGGCAGGGGTTGGTGAAAAACTGTTTTTT.

J is TRBJ1-1 and V is TRBV6-1; 7 positions agree with TRBD1. The ends lost 3 bases at V and 1 base at J; junction bases unmatched: 2. The CDR3 loop spans 14 amino acids. Germline V lookup: CDR1 MNHNS, CDR2 SASEGT. The CDR3 reads CASSEGQWNTEAFF. CDR3 bases: TGTGCCAGCAGTGAGGGACAGTGGAACACTGAAGCTTTCTTT.

This clone was seen once. This chain connects TRBV4-1 to TRBJ1-1; no firm D call. This CDR3 is 15 amino acids long. V lost 1 base to trimming and J lost 4 bases, with 13 bases between them. Per germline, CDR1 MGHRA and CDR2 YSYEKL. The CDR3 DNA sequence: TGCGCCAGCAGCCAAGTATGGTGGTTGGGCACTGAAGCTTTCTTT. Its translation: CASSQVWWLGTEAFF.

V is TRBV27 and J is TRBJ2-1; 7 nucleotides match TRBD2. Looked up from germline, CDR1 is MNHEY and CDR2 is SMNVEV (reference sequence). This CDR3 is built from 16 residues. Trimming cost V 2 bases and J 0 bases; bases outside gene matches: 4. The CDR3 here is CASSLGAGSSYNEQFF. The CDR3 DNA is TGTGCCAGCAGTTTAGGAGCGGGGAGCTCCTACAATGAGCAGTTCTTC.

V is TRBV25-1 and J is TRBJ2-2; D is uncertain. There are 15 residues in the CDR3. The germline CDR1 and CDR2 sequences are MGHDK and SYGVNS. V was clipped by 0 bases and J by 0 bases, with 5 bases between them. The CDR3 loop is CASSEYRPNTGELFF. The CDR3 DNA reads as TGTGCCAGCAGTGAATATAGGCCGAACACCGGGGAGCTGTTTTTT.

V gene TRBV10-3 combines with J gene TRBJ2-7; TRBD1 agrees at 7 bases. The CDR3 covers 16 residues. Germline values: CDR1 ENHRY, CDR2 SYGVKD. V lost 0 bases to trimming and J lost 0 bases; unmatched junction nucleotides: 5. The CDR3 bases are TGTGCCATCAGTGAGTCGGTACAGGGGTTCTCCTACGAGCAGTACTTC. Translated, it gives CAISESVQGFSYEQYF.

V and J are TRBV7-9 and TRBJ1-2; perhaps TRBD1 as D (5 bases). The V end was cut by 6 bases, the J end by 4 bases, with 12 bases between. Per germline, CDR1 SEHNR and CDR2 FQNEAQ (reference sequence). This CDR3 region has 13 residues. The CDR3 here is CASRGRTSYGYTF. CDR3 DNA sequence: TGTGCCAGCAGGGGACGGACCAGCTATGGCTACACCTTC.

The chain joins TRBV14 to TRBJ2-3, with D hard to call. V lost 3 bases, J lost 0 bases, and 10 bases lay in between. The CDR3 runs to 15 residues. CDR1 is SGHDN and CDR2 is FVKESK in the germline V gene. This chain's CDR3 is CASSHGSGSTDTQYF. The CDR3 nucleotides read TGTGCCAGCAGCCACGGCAGTGGCAGCACAGATACGCAGTATTTT.

In DNA, the CDR3 is TGTGCCAGCAGTTTATCGACAGGGGGATTCTATGGCTACACCTTC. It yields the protein CASSLSTGGFYGYTF. V is TRBV6-5 and J is TRBJ1-2, with 9 bases matching TRBD1. The germline CDR1 and CDR2 sequences are MNHEY and SVGAGI. The length of the CDR3 is 15 residues. V dropped 4 bases and J dropped 4; count of bases not matched to a gene: 7.

This CDR3 is CASSQRTETFNYGYTF. DNA for the CDR3: TGCGCCAGCAGCCAAAGGACAGAGACTTTTAACTATGGCTACACCTTC. The chain couples TRBV4-1 to TRBJ1-2; D is possibly TRBD1 (6 bases). Deletions cut 2 bases from V and 1 base from J, with 14 bases between. The CDR3 consists of 16 residues. Germline V gene data show CDR1 as MGHRA and CDR2 as YSYEKL.

The J gene is TRBJ2-7, the V gene TRBV5-6; TRBD2 is a possible D gene (6 bases). Germline CDR1 SGHDT, CDR2 YYEEEE. V shed 4 bases and J shed 2 bases, with 10 bases lying between them. The CDR3 consists of 13 residues. CDR3 DNA sequence: TGTGCCAGCAGCCCGGGACTCGCCTACGAGCAGTACTTC. This translates into CASSPGLAYEQYF.

The chain joins TRBV4-1 to TRBJ1-2; 9 bases match TRBD1. With 6 bases clipped from V and 4 bases from J, the junction kept 9 bases outside the gene matches. Per the germline V gene, CDR1 is MGHRA and CDR2 is YSYEKL. The CDR3 spans 15 residues. The CDR3 protein is CASRAGQGEGYGYTF. DNA for the CDR3: TGCGCCAGCAGAGCGGGACAGGGTGAGGGCTATGGCTACACCTTC.

The V gene is TRBV6-5, the J gene TRBJ1-1; tentative D call: TRBD1 (5 bases). V lost 6 bases and J 2 bases, leaving 10 bases between the germline ends. The CDR3 has 13 residues. In germline, CDR1 is MNHEY, CDR2 SVGAGI. CDR3 sequence: CASRRTRNTEAFF. The CDR3 nucleotides read TGTGCCAGCAGACGGACACGAAACACTGAAGCTTTCTTT.

The chain joins TRBV5-6 to TRBJ1-5; D is unresolved. CDR3 length: 14 residues. CDR1 and CDR2 from the germline V gene are SGHDT and YYEEEE. The ends were cut back, 0 bases at V and 5 bases at J, with 9 bases in the middle. CDR3 sequence: CASSLGGGHQPQHF. For the CDR3, the DNA is TGTGCCAGCAGCTTGGGTGGAGGGCATCAGCCCCAGCATTTT. Together with reference TRBV5-6 and TRBJ1-5, the CDR3 gives the full variable domain: DAGVTQSPTHLIKTRGQQVTLRCSPKSGHDTVSWYQQALGQGPQFIFQYYEEEERQRGNFPDRFSGHQFPNYSSELNVNALLLGDSALYLCASSLGGGHQPQHFGDGTRLSIL.